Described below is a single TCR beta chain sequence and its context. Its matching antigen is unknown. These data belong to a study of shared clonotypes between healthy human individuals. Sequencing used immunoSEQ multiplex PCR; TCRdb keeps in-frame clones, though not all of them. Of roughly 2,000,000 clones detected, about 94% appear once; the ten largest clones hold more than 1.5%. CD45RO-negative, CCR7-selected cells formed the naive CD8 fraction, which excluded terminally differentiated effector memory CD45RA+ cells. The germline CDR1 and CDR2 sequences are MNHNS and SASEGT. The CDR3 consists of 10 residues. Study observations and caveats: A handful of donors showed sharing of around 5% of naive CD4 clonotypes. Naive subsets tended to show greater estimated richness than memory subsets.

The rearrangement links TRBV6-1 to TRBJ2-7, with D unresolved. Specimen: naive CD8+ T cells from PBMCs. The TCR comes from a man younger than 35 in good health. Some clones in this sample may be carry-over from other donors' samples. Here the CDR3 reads CAIGSHEQYF. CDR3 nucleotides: TGTGCTATAGGCAGTCACGAGCAGTACTTC.